This T cell receptor (beta chain) was captured by sequencing in a study of T cell responses to AZD1222 COVID-19 vaccine. Sequencing was performed with immunoSEQ multiplex PCR; in TCRdb, only in-frame clones are kept and a portion is missing. The sample includes about 150,000 clones, roughly 90% seen only once; the top ten take more than 5.5%. Germline lookup yields CDR1 LNHDA and CDR2 SQIVND (reference sequence). The CDR3 runs 12 residues. Trimming took 2 bases from V and 7 from J, leaving 5 bases between them. Sequencing used peripheral blood, obtained on day 0 of MenACWY control vaccination. The TCR comes from an adult in good health. The chain employs TRBV19 and TRBJ1-4; D is ambiguous. The CDR3 sequence: CASSILGEKLFF. CDR3 in DNA: TGTGCCAGTAGTATATTAGGTGAAAAACTGTTTTTT.